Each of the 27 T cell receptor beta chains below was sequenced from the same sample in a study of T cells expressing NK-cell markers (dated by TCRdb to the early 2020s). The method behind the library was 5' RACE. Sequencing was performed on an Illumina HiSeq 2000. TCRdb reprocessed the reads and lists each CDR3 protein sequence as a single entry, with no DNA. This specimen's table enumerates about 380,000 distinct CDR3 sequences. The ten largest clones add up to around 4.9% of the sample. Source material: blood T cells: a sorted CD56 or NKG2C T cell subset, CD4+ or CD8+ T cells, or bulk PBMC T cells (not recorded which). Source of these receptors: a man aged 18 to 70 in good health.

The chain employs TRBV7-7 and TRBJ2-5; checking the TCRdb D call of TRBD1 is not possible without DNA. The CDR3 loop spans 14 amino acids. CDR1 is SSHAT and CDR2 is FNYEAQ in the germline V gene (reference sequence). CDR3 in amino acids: CASSSTGNQETQYF.

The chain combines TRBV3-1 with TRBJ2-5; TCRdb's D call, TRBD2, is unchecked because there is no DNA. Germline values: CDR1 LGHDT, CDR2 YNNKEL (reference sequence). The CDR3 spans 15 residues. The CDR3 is CASTATLQTQETQYF.

This CDR3 reads CAISPERGERLVETQYF. The chain carries TRBV10-3 and TRBJ2-5; TCRdb reports TRBD2, a call that lacks DNA to check it against. The CDR3 runs to 17 residues. CDR1 ENHRY and CDR2 SYGVKD come from the germline V gene.

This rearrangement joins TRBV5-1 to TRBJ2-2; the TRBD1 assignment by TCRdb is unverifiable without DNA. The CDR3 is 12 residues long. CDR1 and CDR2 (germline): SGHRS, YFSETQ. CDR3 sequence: CASSPTGRELFF.

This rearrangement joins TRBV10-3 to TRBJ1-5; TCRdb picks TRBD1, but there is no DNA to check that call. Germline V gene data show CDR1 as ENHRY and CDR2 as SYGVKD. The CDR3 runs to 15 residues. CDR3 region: CAISESGQGRGAQHF.

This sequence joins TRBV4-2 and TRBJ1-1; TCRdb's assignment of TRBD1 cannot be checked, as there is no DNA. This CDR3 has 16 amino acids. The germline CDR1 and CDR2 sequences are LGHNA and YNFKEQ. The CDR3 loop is CASSQVPEMANTEAFF.

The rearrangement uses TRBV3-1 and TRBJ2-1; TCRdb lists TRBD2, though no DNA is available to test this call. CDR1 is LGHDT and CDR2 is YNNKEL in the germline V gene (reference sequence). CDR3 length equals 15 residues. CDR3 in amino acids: CASSQRAAAYNEQFF.

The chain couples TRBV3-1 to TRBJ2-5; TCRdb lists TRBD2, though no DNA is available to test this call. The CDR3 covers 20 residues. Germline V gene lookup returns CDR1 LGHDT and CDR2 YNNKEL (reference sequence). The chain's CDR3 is CASSQVTDRTGLATKETQYF.

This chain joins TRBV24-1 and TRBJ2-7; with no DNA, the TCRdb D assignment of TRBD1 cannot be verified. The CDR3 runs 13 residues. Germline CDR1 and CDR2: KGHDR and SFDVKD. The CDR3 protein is CAIRPDSLYEQYF.

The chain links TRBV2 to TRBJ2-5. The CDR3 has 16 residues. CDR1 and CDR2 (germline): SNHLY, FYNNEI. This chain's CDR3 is CASRRQSRLYQETQYF.

CDR3 loop: CASSSRGGGAYNEQFF. This sequence joins TRBV7-3 and TRBJ2-1; TCRdb returns TRBD2, unconfirmable since there is no DNA. The CDR3 runs to 16 residues. The V gene's germline CDR1 is SGHTA and CDR2 FQGTGA.

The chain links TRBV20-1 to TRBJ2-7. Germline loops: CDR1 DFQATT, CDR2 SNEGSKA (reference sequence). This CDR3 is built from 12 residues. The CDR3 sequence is CSASRARVEQYF.

This CDR3 reads CASSLGSGGNSYEQYF. The chain combines TRBV7-9 with TRBJ2-7; without DNA, the TCRdb call of TRBD1 cannot be checked. Germline values: CDR1 SEHNR, CDR2 FQNEAQ (reference sequence). The CDR3 has 16 residues.

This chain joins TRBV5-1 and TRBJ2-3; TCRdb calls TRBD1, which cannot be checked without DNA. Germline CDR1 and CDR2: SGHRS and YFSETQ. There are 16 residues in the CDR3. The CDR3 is CASSPEAGAGADTQYF.

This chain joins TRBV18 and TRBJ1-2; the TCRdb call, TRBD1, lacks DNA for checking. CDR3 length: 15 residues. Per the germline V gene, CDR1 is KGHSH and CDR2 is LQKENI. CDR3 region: CASSPDRGKESGYTF.

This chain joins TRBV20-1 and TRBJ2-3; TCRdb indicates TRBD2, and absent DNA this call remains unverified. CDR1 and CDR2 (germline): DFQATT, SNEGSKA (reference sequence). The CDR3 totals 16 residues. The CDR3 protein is CSARTAAGEVGDTQYF.

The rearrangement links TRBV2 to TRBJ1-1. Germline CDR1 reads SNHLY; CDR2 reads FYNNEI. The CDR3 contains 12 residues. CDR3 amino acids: CASSLGAVGAFF.

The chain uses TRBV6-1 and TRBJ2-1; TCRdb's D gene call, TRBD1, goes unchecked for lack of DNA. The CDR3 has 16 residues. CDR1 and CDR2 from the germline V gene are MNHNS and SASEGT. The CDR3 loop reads CASTPGAGSSYNEQFF.

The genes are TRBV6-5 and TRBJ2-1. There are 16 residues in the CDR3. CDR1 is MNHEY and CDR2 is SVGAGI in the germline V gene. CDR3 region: CASSRLAVTPSNEQFF.

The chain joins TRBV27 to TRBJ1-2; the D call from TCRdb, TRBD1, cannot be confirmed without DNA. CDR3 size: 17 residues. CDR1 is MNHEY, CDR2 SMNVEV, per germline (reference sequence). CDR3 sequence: CASSLRGRGSAVAGYTF.

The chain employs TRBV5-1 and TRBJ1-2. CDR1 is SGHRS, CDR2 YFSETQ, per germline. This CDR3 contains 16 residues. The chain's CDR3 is CASSLNSIQTNYGYTF.

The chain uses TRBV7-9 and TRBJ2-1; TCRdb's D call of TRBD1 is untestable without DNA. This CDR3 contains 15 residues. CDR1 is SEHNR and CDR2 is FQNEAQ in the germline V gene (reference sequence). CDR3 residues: CASSPQRGTYNEQFF. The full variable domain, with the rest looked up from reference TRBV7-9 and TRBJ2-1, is DTGVSQNPRHKITKRGQNVTFRCDPISEHNRLYWYRQTLGQGPEFLTYFQNEAQLEKSRLLSDRFSAERPKGSFSTLEIQRTEQGDSAMYLCASSPQRGTYNEQFFGPGTRLTVL.

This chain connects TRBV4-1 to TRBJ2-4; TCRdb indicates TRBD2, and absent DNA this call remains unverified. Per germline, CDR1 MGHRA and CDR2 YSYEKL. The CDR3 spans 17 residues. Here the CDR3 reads CASSQPRTSSAKNIQYF.

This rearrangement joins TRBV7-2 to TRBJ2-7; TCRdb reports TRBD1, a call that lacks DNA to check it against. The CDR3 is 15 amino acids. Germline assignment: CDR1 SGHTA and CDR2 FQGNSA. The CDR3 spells CASSSWGTGSTEQYF.

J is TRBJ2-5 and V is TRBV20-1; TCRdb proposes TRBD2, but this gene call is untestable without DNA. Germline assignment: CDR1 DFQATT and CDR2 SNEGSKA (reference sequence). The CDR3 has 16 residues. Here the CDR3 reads CSASKGLAGGEETQYF.

This CDR3 is CASSLSRQRGRNTGELFF. V gene TRBV12-3 or TRBV12-4 combines with J gene TRBJ2-2; with no DNA, the TCRdb D assignment of TRBD1 cannot be verified. This CDR3 is 18 amino acids long.

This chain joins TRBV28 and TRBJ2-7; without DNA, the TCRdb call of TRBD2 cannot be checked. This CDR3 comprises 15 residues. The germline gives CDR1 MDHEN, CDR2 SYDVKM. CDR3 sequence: CASSPAWPGLYEQYF. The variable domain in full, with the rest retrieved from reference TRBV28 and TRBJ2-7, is DVKVTQSSRYLVKRTGEKVFLECVQDMDHENMFWYRQDPGLGLRLIYFSYDVKMKEKGDIPEGYSVSREKKERFSLILESASTNQTSMYLCASSPAWPGLYEQYFGPGTRLTVT.